The 28 T cell receptor beta chains below come from one sample, sequenced in a study of T cell responses to AZD1222 COVID-19 vaccine. Clones were sequenced by immunoSEQ multiplex PCR, and TCRdb holds only the in-frame ones, with some missing. The repertoire holds 160,000 or so clones, with about 91% as singletons. The sequences come from peripheral blood, collected on day 0 of MenACWY control vaccination. All receptors come from an adult in good health.

This chain joins TRBV11-3 and TRBJ2-1; 10 positions agree with TRBD1. The CDR3 is 16 amino acids. Germline CDR1 is SGHNT and CDR2 is YENEEA. The V gene end was trimmed by 3 bases and the J gene end by 9 bases; junction bases not matched to a gene: 11. The chain's CDR3 is CASSLGGQGGYREQFF. Here the CDR3 DNA reads TGTGCCAGCAGCTTGGGAGGACAGGGGGGTTATCGTGAGCAGTTCTTC. Full variable domain (missing parts from reference TRBV11-3 and TRBJ2-1): EAGVVQSPRYKIIEKKQPVAFWCNPISGHNTLYWYLQNLGQGPELLIRYENEEAVDDSQLPKDRFSAERLKGVDSTLKIQPAELGDSAVYLCASSLGGQGGYREQFFGPGTRLTVL.

In the case of this clone: This CDR3 is also generated by other DNA sequences in the sample. This rearrangement joins TRBV30 to TRBJ1-3, with D tentatively TRBD1 (5 bases). The CDR3 is 12 residues long. The germline gives CDR1 GTSNPN, CDR2 SVGIG (reference sequence). V was clipped by 4 bases and J by 1 base, with 5 bases between them. CDR3 nucleotide sequence: TGTGCCTGGACAGGGTCTGGAAACACCATATATTTT. Translating gives CAWTGSGNTIYF.

The V gene is TRBV19, the J gene TRBJ1-2; 9 bases fit TRBD1. Germline loops: CDR1 LNHDA, CDR2 SQIVND (reference sequence). The V gene end was trimmed by 5 bases and the J gene end by 6 bases; junction bases not matched to a gene: 7. There are 14 residues in the CDR3. DNA of the CDR3: TGTGCCAGTAGTTTCCCGACAGGGGGGAATGGCTACACCTTC. This codes for CASSFPTGGNGYTF. Filled out from reference TRBV19 and TRBJ1-2, the complete variable domain reads DGGITQSPKYLFRKEGQNVTLSCEQNLNHDAMYWYRQDPGQGLRLIYYSQIVNDFQKGDIAEGYSVSREKKESFPLTVTSAQKNPTAFYLCASSFPTGGNGYTFGSGTRLTVV.

The chain carries TRBV13 and TRBJ2-6, with D perhaps being TRBD1 or TRBD2 (5 bases each). The CDR3 contains 16 residues. Per the germline V gene, CDR1 is PRHDT and CDR2 is FYEKMQ (reference sequence). V was clipped by 5 bases and J by 0 bases, with 11 bases between them. CDR3 DNA: TGTGCCAGCAGCCCGGGGCCTCCCTCTGGGGCCAACGTCCTGACTTTC. This codes for CASSPGPPSGANVLTF. The full variable domain, completed using reference TRBV13 and TRBJ2-6, is AAGVIQSPRHLIKEKRETATLKCYPIPRHDTVYWYQQGPGQDPQFLISFYEKMQSDKGSIPDRFSAQQFSDYHSELNMSSLELGDSALYFCASSPGPPSGANVLTFGAGSRLTVL.

The V and J genes are TRBV11-2 and TRBJ1-5; D remains ambiguous. V lost 3 bases and J 4 bases, leaving 7 bases between the germline ends. From germline, CDR1 is SGHAT and CDR2 FQNNGV. This CDR3 comprises 13 residues. The DNA for the CDR3 is TGTGCCAGCAGCTTGGCCGGAAATCAGCCCCAGCATTTT. Protein: CASSLAGNQPQHF.

The chain couples TRBV28 to TRBJ1-2; a possible D gene is TRBD1 (5 bases). The CDR3 has 13 amino acids. Germline V gives CDR1 MDHEN, CDR2 SYDVKM. V was trimmed by 11 bases and J by 2 bases, leaving 15 bases between them. The chain's CDR3 is CAAGGLGNYGYTF. The CDR3 DNA reads as TGTGCCGCCGGGGGTTTGGGGAACTATGGCTACACCTTC.

The chain carries TRBV19 and TRBJ1-4, with D perhaps matching TRBD1 (6 bases). Trimming took 9 bases from V and 5 from J, leaving 19 bases between them. The CDR3 runs 15 residues. Germline V gives CDR1 LNHDA, CDR2 SQIVND (reference sequence). CDR3 sequence: CASRRDGRGNEKLFF. In DNA form, the CDR3 reads TGTGCCAGCAGGAGGGATGGCAGGGGAAATGAAAAACTGTTTTTT.

The chain combines TRBV7-2 with TRBJ1-6, with D uncertain. This CDR3 is 14 amino acids long. V gave up 1 base and J gave up 7 bases, with 8 bases separating them. From germline, CDR1 is SGHTA and CDR2 FQGNSA. The CDR3 loop reads CASSLVARNSPLHF. The CDR3, as DNA: TGTGCCAGCAGCTTAGTGGCGAGGAATTCACCCCTCCACTTT.

The CDR3 loop is CASSEWMAGAEAFF. The CDR3 bases are TGTGCCAGCAGTGAATGGATGGCTGGGGCTGAAGCTTTCTTT. The gene calls are TRBV6-1 and TRBJ1-1; D gene ambiguous. This CDR3 has 14 residues. The germline CDR1 and CDR2 sequences are MNHNS and SASEGT. V gave up 2 bases and J gave up 6 bases, with 13 bases separating them.

The genes are TRBV6-1 and TRBJ2-2; 8 bases match TRBD1. With 1 base clipped from V and 4 bases from J, the junction kept 2 bases outside the gene matches. Looked up from germline, CDR1 is MNHNS and CDR2 is SASEGT. The CDR3 loop spans 15 amino acids. Here the CDR3 reads CASSEVTGGTGELFF. The CDR3, as DNA: TGTGCCAGCAGTGAAGTAACAGGGGGCACCGGGGAGCTGTTTTTT.

The chain couples TRBV5-6 to TRBJ1-2, with a possible D match to TRBD1 (5 bases). Trimming shortened V by 3 bases and J by 7 bases, and 19 bases separated the two germline ends. The CDR3 extends over 15 amino acids. CDR1 is SGHDT and CDR2 is YYEEEE in the germline V gene. The DNA for the CDR3 is TGTGCCAGCAGCTCCTATGGGGCGGGGCTGAGTGGCTACACCTTC. Protein sequence: CASSSYGAGLSGYTF.

The V and J genes are TRBV7-9 and TRBJ2-2, with D perhaps assigned TRBD1 or TRBD2 (5 bases each). Trimming removed 6 bases at V and 2 bases at J, with 19 bases between. CDR1 and CDR2 from the germline V gene are SEHNR and FQNEAQ (reference sequence). The CDR3 covers 17 residues. The CDR3 reads CASSPTGTQKNTGELFF. The CDR3 DNA sequence: TGTGCCAGCAGTCCGACCGGGACCCAAAAAAACACCGGGGAGCTGTTTTTT.

J is TRBJ1-2 and V is TRBV28, with D hard to call. V lost 2 bases to trimming and J lost 8 bases, with 18 bases between them. Looked up from germline, CDR1 is MDHEN and CDR2 is SYDVKM. The CDR3 contains 15 residues. CDR3 bases: TGTGCCAGCAGTTTAATTGGACGGATGGAAGTAGGCTACACCTTC. Amino acid sequence: CASSLIGRMEVGYTF.

V is TRBV10-3 and J is TRBJ1-5; possible D gene TRBD1, 5 bases. The length of the CDR3 is 15 residues. Deletions cut 2 bases from V and 2 bases from J, with 10 bases between. The germline V gene has CDR1 ENHRY and CDR2 SYGVKD. The CDR3 protein is CAISEVWGGNQPQHF. The DNA for the CDR3 is TGTGCCATCAGTGAGGTTTGGGGGGGCAATCAGCCCCAGCATTTT.

The chain is built from TRBV6-6 and TRBJ1-1; D is undetermined. The CDR3 sequence is 12 residues long. Germline CDR1 and CDR2: MNHNY and SVGAGI (reference sequence). V lost 2 bases to trimming and J lost 4 bases, with 5 bases between them. This chain's CDR3 is CASSYTGTEAFF. Here the CDR3 DNA reads TGTGCCAGCAGTTACACCGGCACTGAAGCTTTCTTT.

The gene calls are TRBV5-1 and TRBJ2-3, with TRBD2 identical over 14 bases. This CDR3 has 17 amino acids. V was pared by 0 bases and J by 5 bases, with 5 bases of the junction left unmatched. The V gene's germline CDR1 is SGHRS and CDR2 YFSETQ. DNA for the CDR3: TGCGCCAGCAGCTTGGAAGGGACTAGCGGGAGAATAGATACGCAGTATTTT. It specifies CASSLEGTSGRIDTQYF.

The chain carries TRBV5-1 and TRBJ1-1; possible D gene TRBD1, 5 bases. This CDR3 is 16 amino acids long. The ends were cut back, 4 bases at V and 0 bases at J, with 16 bases in the middle. CDR1 and CDR2 from the germline V gene are SGHRS and YFSETQ. The CDR3 sequence is CASSPQSTGVNTEAFF. The CDR3 nucleotides are TGCGCCAGCAGCCCCCAGTCTACGGGGGTGAACACTGAAGCTTTCTTT.

This chain uses TRBV19 with TRBJ1-4; D is undetermined. Looked up from germline, CDR1 is LNHDA and CDR2 is SQIVND (reference sequence). The CDR3 spans 14 residues. V lost 5 bases and J lost 7, with 14 bases in between. The CDR3 sequence: CASSFRTEGEKLFF. The CDR3 bases are TGTGCCAGTAGTTTCAGGACGGAAGGTGAAAAACTGTTTTTT.

The gene calls are TRBV27 and TRBJ1-5; 7 bases agree with TRBD1. CDR1 is MNHEY, CDR2 SMNVEV, per germline (reference sequence). Trimming cost V 6 bases and J 0 bases; bases outside gene matches: 5. CDR3 size: 15 residues. CDR3 sequence reads: CASSEQGNSNQPQHF. CDR3 DNA: TGTGCCAGCAGCGAACAGGGGAATAGCAATCAGCCCCAGCATTTT.

V gene TRBV25-1 combines with J gene TRBJ1-1; no clear D. Germline CDR1 MGHDK, CDR2 SYGVNS. V was shortened by 6 bases and J by 1 base, with 9 bases between the two germline ends. The CDR3 is 13 residues long. The CDR3 DNA reads as TGTGCCAGCAGAGCTCAGGAGAACACTGAAGCTTTCTTT. It translates to CASRAQENTEAFF.

V gene TRBV6-6 combines with J gene TRBJ2-3, with 8 bases matching TRBD2. This CDR3 has 16 amino acids. In germline, CDR1 is MNHNY, CDR2 SVGAGI (reference sequence). V shed 0 bases and J 0 bases; nucleotides not matched to a gene: 2. CDR3 protein: CASSYSPSGSTDTQYF. The DNA of the CDR3 is TGTGCCAGCAGTTACTCTCCTAGCGGGAGCACAGATACGCAGTATTTT.

V gene TRBV19 combines with J gene TRBJ2-5, with no clear D. CDR3 length: 14 residues. Germline V gives CDR1 LNHDA, CDR2 SQIVND (reference sequence). V lost 3 bases and J 5 bases, leaving 13 bases between the germline ends. The CDR3 sequence is CASSISIVMETQYF. As DNA, the CDR3 is TGTGCCAGTAGTATTTCTATAGTGATGGAGACCCAGTACTTC.

This chain uses TRBV3-1 (or the pseudogene TRBV3-2) with TRBJ1-4; no reliable D call. The germline V and J ends were trimmed by 10 bases and 6 bases, with 15 bases remaining between them. The CDR3 totals 13 residues. Per the germline V gene, CDR1 is LGHDT and CDR2 is YNNKEL (reference sequence). CDR3 protein: CATYRRPHEKLFF. The CDR3, as DNA: TGTGCCACCTACCGTAGACCACATGAAAAACTGTTTTTT.

The chain couples TRBV29-1 to TRBJ2-2; the D gene could be TRBD1 or TRBD2 (6 bases each). This CDR3 comprises 15 residues. Trimming shortened V by 7 bases and J by 1 base, and 16 bases separated the two germline ends. Germline V gene lookup returns CDR1 SQVTM and CDR2 ANQGSEA. The CDR3 nucleotides read TGCAGCGCAGGGGCCGGGGGAATGAACACCGGGGAGCTGTTTTTT. Amino acids: CSAGAGGMNTGELFF.

V gene TRBV6-5 combines with J gene TRBJ1-1, with 8 bases matching TRBD1. The V gene end was trimmed by 4 bases and the J gene end by 1 base; junction bases not matched to a gene: 2. CDR3 length equals 14 residues. Germline CDR1 reads MNHEY; CDR2 reads SVGAGI. The CDR3 loop is CASSLDRANTEAFF. The CDR3 nucleotides are TGTGCCAGCAGTTTGGACAGGGCGAACACTGAAGCTTTCTTT.

The chain joins TRBV9 to TRBJ2-1; D not certain. CDR3 length: 11 residues. Germline V CDR1 and CDR2: SGDLS, YYNGEE. V was pared by 4 bases and J by 8 bases, with 7 bases between. The chain's CDR3 is CASSQGYEQFF. The CDR3 bases are TGTGCCAGCAGCCAAGGATATGAGCAGTTCTTC.

The chain carries TRBV9 and TRBJ2-3, with a weak D call TRBD1 (6 bases). V was pared by 1 base and J by 2 bases, with 8 bases between. Germline lookup yields CDR1 SGDLS and CDR2 YYNGEE. This CDR3 has 14 residues. The CDR3 coding sequence is TGTGCCAGCAGCGTACTGGGGGCCACAGATACGCAGTATTTT. Protein product: CASSVLGATDTQYF.

The chain has TRBV9 and TRBJ1-2, with 8 positions matching TRBD1. CDR1 is SGDLS and CDR2 is YYNGEE in the germline V gene. There are 16 residues in the CDR3. V dropped 3 bases and J dropped 0; count of bases not matched to a gene: 7. The chain's CDR3 is CASSAGGQVTNYGYTF. The CDR3 bases are TGTGCCAGCAGCGCAGGGGGACAGGTCACTAACTATGGCTACACCTTC.